A selection of T cell receptor beta chains follows, all from one sample in a study of blood T cell repertoires in COVID-19. The data were produced by immunoSEQ multiplex PCR, yet TCRdb's version contains in-frame clones alone and is incomplete. The sample lists 100,000 to 120,000 clones, roughly 85% seen once, with approximately 15% in the top ten. Sequenced material: peripheral blood. The receptors derive from a woman aged 80 or older with acute or convalescent COVID-19. The CDR3 runs from the conserved cysteine through the conserved F or W. Fields, in order: J gene, CDR3 length, V gene, clone size, D gene, CDR3 protein, CDR3 DNA. The D gene is left open where the match is weak. Clone size is given for some rows only: seen once, a few or many times, or a class if the clone is expanded.

>TRBJ2-7|16|TRBV7-8|few|-
CASSLVGSSFLYEQYF
TGTGCCAGCAGCTTAGTCGGGTCCTCCTTTCTTTACGAGCAGTACTTC
>TRBJ2-7|13|TRBV5-1|-|TRBD1
CASSPGQTDEQYF
TGCGCCAGCAGCCCGGGACAGACAGACGAGCAGTACTTC
>TRBJ2-7|13|TRBV6-5|-|TRBD2
CASNSGDSYEQYF
TGTGCCAGCAATAGCGGGGACTCCTACGAGCAGTACTTC
>TRBJ2-1|17|TRBV11-3|-|TRBD2
CASRIDSGSSSYNEQFF
TGTGCCAGCAGAATAGATAGCGGGAGTTCCTCCTACAATGAGCAGTTCTTC
>TRBJ1-5|14|TRBV5-6|few|TRBD1
CASSLRQGNQPQHF
TGTGCCAGCAGCTTGAGACAGGGTAATCAGCCCCAGCATTTT
>TRBJ2-5|13|TRBV11-3|-|TRBD2
CASSPGLVETQYF
TGTGCCAGCAGCCCCGGACTAGTTGAGACCCAGTACTTC
>TRBJ1-1|11|TRBV20-1|once|-
CSASEEAEAFF
TGCAGTGCTAGTGAGGAGGCTGAAGCTTTCTTT
>TRBJ1-3|15|TRBV5-1|-|TRBD1
CASSLEGQGGDTIYF
TGCGCCAGCAGCTTGGAGGGACAGGGGGGAGACACCATATATTTT
>TRBJ1-5|13|TRBV19|once|-
CASSGLAGQPQHF
TGTGCCAGTAGTGGCTTAGCGGGTCAGCCCCAGCATTTT
>TRBJ1-1|14|TRBV11-3|once|-
CASSLNFLFTEAFF
TGTGCCAGCAGCTTAAATTTCCTGTTCACTGAAGCTTTCTTT
>TRBJ2-7|15|TRBV19|-|TRBD1
CASSISRTGGFEQYF
TGTGCCAGTAGTATATCCCGGACAGGGGGCTTCGAGCAGTACTTC
>TRBJ2-7|12|TRBV6-5|once|-
CASSRRGLEQYF
TGTGCCAGCAGTCGACGGGGTTTGGAGCAGTACTTC
>TRBJ2-1|14|TRBV11-2|-|-
CASSLSDSRNEQFF
TGTGCCAGCAGCTTATCGGACAGCAGGAATGAGCAGTTCTTC
>TRBJ2-7|14|TRBV5-1|-|TRBD1
CASSPGTGNYEQYF
TGCGCCAGCAGCCCCGGGACAGGGAACTACGAGCAGTACTTC
>TRBJ2-7|13|TRBV12-3/TRBV12-4|-|TRBD2
CASKNLAGDEQYF
TGTGCCAGCAAGAATCTAGCGGGAGATGAGCAGTACTTC
>TRBJ1-6|13|TRBV11-3|-|-
CASSLDLSSPLHF
TGTGCCAGCAGCTTAGATCTGTCTTCACCCCTCCACTTT
>TRBJ2-1|15|TRBV9|many|TRBD2
CASSVDPSGRNEQFF
TGTGCCAGCAGCGTAGACCCTAGCGGGAGGAATGAGCAGTTCTTC
>TRBJ2-7|15|TRBV7-9|-|TRBD2
CASSPTSGRAYEQYF
TGTGCCAGCAGCCCAACTAGCGGGAGGGCCTACGAGCAGTACTTC
>TRBJ1-2|14|TRBV7-9|-|TRBD1
CASSWTGSQSGYTF
TGTGCCAGCAGCTGGACAGGCTCTCAGAGCGGCTACACCTTC
>TRBJ2-5|15|TRBV18|-|-
CASSPLPAIQETQYF
TGTGCCAGCTCACCGTTACCAGCGATCCAAGAGACCCAGTACTTC
>TRBJ1-2|14|TRBV28|-|-
CASSPTQANYGYTF
TGTGCCAGCAGTCCCACCCAGGCTAACTATGGCTACACCTTC
>TRBJ2-2|16|TRBV3-1/TRBV3-2|-|TRBD2
CASSQGTSGSRGELFF
TGTGCCAGCAGCCAAGGGACTAGCGGTTCCCGCGGGGAGCTGTTTTTT
>TRBJ2-7|13|TRBV5-4|-|-
CASSASQGYEQYF
TGTGCCAGCAGCGCCAGCCAGGGTTACGAGCAGTACTTC
>TRBJ1-5|15|TRBV30|-|-
CAWSYIGGLHQPQHF
TGTGCCTGGAGCTATATAGGGGGATTACATCAGCCCCAGCATTTT
>TRBJ2-1|16|TRBV5-1|-|TRBD2
CASSGEGLAGGSEQFF
TGCGCCAGCAGCGGGGAGGGACTAGCGGGAGGTAGTGAGCAGTTCTTC
>TRBJ1-1|14|TRBV5-1|-|TRBD1
CASSNGQGANEAFF
TGCGCCAGCAGCAATGGACAGGGGGCCAATGAAGCTTTCTTT
>TRBJ2-2|13|TRBV28|many|-
CASSRRATGELFF
TGTGCCAGCAGTCGGAGGGCCACCGGGGAGCTGTTTTTT
>TRBJ2-7|15|TRBV3-1/TRBV3-2|few|-
CASSQVRDTSGEQYF
TGTGCCAGCAGCCAAGTGCGAGACACCTCAGGGGAGCAGTACTTC
>TRBJ1-4|15|TRBV24-1|-|-
CATSDPTSYRGKLFF
TGTGCCACCAGTGACCCTACTTCGTACCGGGGAAAACTGTTTTTT
>TRBJ2-4|16|TRBV2|-|-
CASSEYNILAKNIQYF
TGTGCCAGCAGTGAATATAACATTCTAGCCAAAAACATTCAGTACTTC
>TRBJ2-5|14|TRBV24-1|-|-
CATSDLRQGETQYF
TGTGCCACCAGTGATTTAAGGCAGGGCGAGACCCAGTACTTC
>TRBJ2-5|16|TRBV24-1|-|TRBD2
CATSGTSGSGVETQYF
TGTGCCACCAGTGGGACTAGCGGGAGTGGGGTGGAGACCCAGTACTTC
>TRBJ2-3|16|TRBV27|-|TRBD2
CASSLFRLAGDPAQYF
TGTGCCAGCAGTTTATTCCGGCTAGCGGGAGATCCGGCGCAGTATTTT
>TRBJ1-1|13|TRBV29-1|once|TRBD1
CSARDRVQTEAFF
TGCAGCGCCAGGGACAGGGTCCAGACTGAAGCTTTCTTT
>TRBJ1-6|16|TRBV5-5|-|-
CASSLEPGTTGSPLHF
TGTGCCAGCAGCTTGGAGCCCGGAACCACGGGATCACCCCTCCACTTT